This TCR beta chain derives from a study of cytomegalovirus exposure and HLA in healthy donors. General study results and limits: CMV serostatus alone was available as immune exposure information. Researchers reported from a later analysis that most CMV-associated TCR beta chains appeared HLA-restricted. HLA alleles showed associations with approximately 15,000 TCR beta sequences in a later analysis, at a 0.05 false discovery rate. Listed as cytomegalovirus-associated were 150 or so TCR beta chains.

PCR amplification relied on 60 Vbeta primers (plus 13 Jbeta primers). Clones were sequenced by immunoSEQ multiplex PCR, and TCRdb holds only the in-frame ones, with some missing. The table shows about 83,000 clones, with 75% to 85% occurring only once. As regards this clone: Its target is not known.

The junction had 13 bases not matched to a gene; V was cut back by 5 bases and J by 4 bases. The V gene's germline CDR1 is KGHSH and CDR2 LQKENI. This CDR3 contains 17 residues. This clonotype was sampled from a woman younger than 45 in good health and CMV-seronegative. Sequenced input: PBMCs. The chain has TRBV18 and TRBJ1-5, with 8 bases matching TRBD1. The CDR3 loop is CASSFSSGQAKNQPQHF. The CDR3 coding sequence is TGTGCCAGCTCATTTAGCTCGGGACAGGCAAAAAATCAGCCCCAGCATTTT.